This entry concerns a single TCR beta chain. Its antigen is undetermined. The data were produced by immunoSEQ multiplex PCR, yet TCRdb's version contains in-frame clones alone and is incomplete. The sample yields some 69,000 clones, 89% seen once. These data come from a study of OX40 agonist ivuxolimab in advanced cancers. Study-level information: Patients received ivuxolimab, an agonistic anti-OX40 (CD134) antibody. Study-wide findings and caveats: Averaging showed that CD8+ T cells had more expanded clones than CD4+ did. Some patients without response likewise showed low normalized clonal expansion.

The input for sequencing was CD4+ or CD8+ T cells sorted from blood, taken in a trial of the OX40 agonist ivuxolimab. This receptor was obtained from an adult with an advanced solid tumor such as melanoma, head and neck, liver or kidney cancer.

CDR3 in DNA: TGTGCCAGCAGCTTAGTAACAGGGGGAAACTATGGCTACACCTTC. Translation: CASSLVTGGNYGYTF. V gene TRBV7-2 combines with J gene TRBJ1-2; TRBD1 aligns across 8 bases. V was clipped by 1 base and J by 2 bases; unmatched bases: 3. The length of the CDR3 is 15 residues. CDR1 and CDR2 from the germline V gene are SGHTA and FQGNSA.